The 3 T cell receptor beta chains below were found in one sample sequenced in a study of T-cell reconstitution after alpha-beta-depleted transplantation in children. It was with unique molecular identifiers that the TCRbeta library was prepared. MiXCR was run by TCRdb on the PCR reads, yielding one entry per CDR3 protein. The sample includes about 360,000 distinct CDR3 sequences, roughly 14% of them seen just once. The source was PBMCs, collected from the stem cell graft. The source is a human donor who donated a stem cell graft to a child with Fanconi anemia.

At least ten counts were recorded for this clonotype. This sequence joins TRBV25-1 and TRBJ2-2; TRBD1 aligns across 9 bases. The CDR3 has 15 residues. In germline, CDR1 is MGHDK, CDR2 SYGVNS. The ends lost 1 base at V and 4 bases at J; junction bases unmatched: 1. The CDR3: CASSELQGATGELFF. The DNA of the CDR3 is TGTGCCAGCAGTGAATTACAGGGGGCCACCGGGGAGCTGTTTTTT.

The chain combines TRBV11-2 with TRBJ1-1; D perhaps matches TRBD1 (6 bases). V lost 2 bases to trimming and J lost 1 base, with 11 bases between them. The CDR3 loop spans 15 amino acids. Per germline, CDR1 SGHAT and CDR2 FQNNGV. Here the CDR3 DNA reads TGTGCCAGCAGCTTAACCGGGACACCGAACACTGAAGCTTTCTTT. Residues: CASSLTGTPNTEAFF. The full variable domain, with the rest looked up from reference TRBV11-2 and TRBJ1-1, is EAGVAQSPRYKIIEKRQSVAFWCNPISGHATLYWYQQILGQGPKLLIQFQNNGVVDDSQLPKDRFSAERLKGVDSTLKIQPAKLEDSAVYLCASSLTGTPNTEAFFGQGTRLTVV.

There are many counts of this clonotype. V is TRBV12-3 or TRBV12-4 and J is TRBJ1-5; no definite D call. Trimming left V 6 bases short and J 11 bases short, with 23 bases between. The CDR3 spans 15 residues. The CDR3 DNA follows: TGTGCCAGCAGCTCCCTAGGTACCTCCCCTGCGGCCCAGCATTTT. As protein: CASSSLGTSPAAQHF.